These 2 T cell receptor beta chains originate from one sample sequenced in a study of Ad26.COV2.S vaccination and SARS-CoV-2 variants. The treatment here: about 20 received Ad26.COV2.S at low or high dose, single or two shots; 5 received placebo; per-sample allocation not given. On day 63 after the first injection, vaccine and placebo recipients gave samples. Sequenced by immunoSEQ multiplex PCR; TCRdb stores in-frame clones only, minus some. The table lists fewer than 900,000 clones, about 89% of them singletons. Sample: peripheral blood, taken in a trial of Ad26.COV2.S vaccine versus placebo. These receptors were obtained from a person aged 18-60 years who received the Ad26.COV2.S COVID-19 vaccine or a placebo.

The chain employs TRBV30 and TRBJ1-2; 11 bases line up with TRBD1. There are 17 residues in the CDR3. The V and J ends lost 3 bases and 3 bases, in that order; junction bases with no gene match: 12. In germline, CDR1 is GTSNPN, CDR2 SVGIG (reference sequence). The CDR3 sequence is CAWRRDRGSLSYYGYTF. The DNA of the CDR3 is TGTGCCTGGAGGCGGGACAGGGGGTCCCTAAGTTACTATGGCTACACCTTC.

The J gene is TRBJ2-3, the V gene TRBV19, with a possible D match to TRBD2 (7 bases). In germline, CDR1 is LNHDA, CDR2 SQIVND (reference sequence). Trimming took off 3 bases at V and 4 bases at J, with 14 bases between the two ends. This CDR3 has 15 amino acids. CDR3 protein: CASSIWEGGADTQYF. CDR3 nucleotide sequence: TGTGCCAGTAGTATTTGGGAAGGGGGGGCAGATACGCAGTATTTT. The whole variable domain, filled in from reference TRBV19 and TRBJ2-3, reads DGGITQSPKYLFRKEGQNVTLSCEQNLNHDAMYWYRQDPGQGLRLIYYSQIVNDFQKGDIAEGYSVSREKKESFPLTVTSAQKNPTAFYLCASSIWEGGADTQYFGPGTRLTVL.